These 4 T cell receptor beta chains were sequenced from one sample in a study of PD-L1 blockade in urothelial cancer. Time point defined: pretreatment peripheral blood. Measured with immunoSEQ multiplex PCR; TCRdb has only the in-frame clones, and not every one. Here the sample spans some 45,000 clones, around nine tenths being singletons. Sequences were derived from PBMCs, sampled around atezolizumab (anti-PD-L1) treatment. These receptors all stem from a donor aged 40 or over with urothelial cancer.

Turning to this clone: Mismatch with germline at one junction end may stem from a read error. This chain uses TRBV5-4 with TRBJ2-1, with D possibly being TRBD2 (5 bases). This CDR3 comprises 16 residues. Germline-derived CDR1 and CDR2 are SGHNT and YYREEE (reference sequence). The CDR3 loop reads CASRLTPSGPEYEQFF. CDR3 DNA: TGTGCCAGCCGCTTAACCCCCAGCGGCCCGGAGTATGAGCAGTTCTTC.

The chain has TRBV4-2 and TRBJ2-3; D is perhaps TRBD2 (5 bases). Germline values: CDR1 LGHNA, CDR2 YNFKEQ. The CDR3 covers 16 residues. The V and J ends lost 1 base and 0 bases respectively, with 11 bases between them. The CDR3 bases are TGTGCCAGCAGCCAAGCACTAGGTTCTAGCACAGATACGCAGTATTTT. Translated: CASSQALGSSTDTQYF.

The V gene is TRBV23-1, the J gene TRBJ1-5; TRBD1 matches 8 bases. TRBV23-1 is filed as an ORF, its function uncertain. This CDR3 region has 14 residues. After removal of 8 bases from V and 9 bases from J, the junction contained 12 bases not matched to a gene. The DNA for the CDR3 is TGCGCCAGCGGCGGACAGGGAGGTGCAGGGCCCCAGCATTTT. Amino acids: CASGGQGGAGPQHF.

CDR3 residues: CASSHPTRINQPQHF. CDR3 sequence (DNA): TGTGCCAGCAGTCACCCGACACGGATCAATCAGCCCCAGCATTTT. J is TRBJ1-5 and V is TRBV6-1, with D unresolved. CDR1 and CDR2 from the germline V gene are MNHNS and SASEGT. The CDR3 runs 15 residues. V gave up 5 bases and J gave up 3 bases, with 14 bases separating them.